A selection of T cell receptor beta chains follows, all from one sample in a study of blood T cells in healthy people across ages. TCRdb re-analysed the 5' RACE reads in MiXCR, keeping a single row per CDR3 protein. The sample lists 730,000 or so distinct CDR3 sequences, roughly 44% seen once, with roughly 19% in the top ten. Sequenced sample: blood. These receptors were taken from a woman aged 60-70 years in good health. Both conserved end residues are part of each CDR3. A D gene is named only where the DNA matches it firmly. Clone size, where shown, is once, few, many, or a class for clones that have expanded.

d_call	clone_size	j_call	v_call	cdr3_nt	cdr3_aa
-	-	TRBJ2-7	TRBV28	TGTGCCAGCAGTATGGGCGACGACTACGAGCAGTACTTC	CASSMGDDYEQYF
-	few	TRBJ1-2	TRBV11-1	TGTGCCAGCAGCTTGAGCGCCGAATATTATGGCTACACCTTC	CASSLSAEYYGYTF
TRBD2	few	TRBJ2-1	TRBV28	TGTGCCAGCAGTCGTGGGACTAGCGGGGGATGGGGGCATGAGCAGTTCTTC	CASSRGTSGGWGHEQFF
TRBD2	-	TRBJ2-3	TRBV15	TGTGCCACCAGCGGGGCTCTCGCTAGCGGAGGAGATACGCAGTATTTT	CATSGALASGGDTQYF
-	few	TRBJ2-7	TRBV12-3/TRBV12-4	TGTGCCAGCAGTTTATCGGCCGGGGGACATGCCAACGAGCAGTACTTC	CASSLSAGGHANEQYF
-	many	TRBJ2-4	TRBV20-1	TGCAGTACTTCGAGAGAGGGGTCGGCCAAAAACATTCAGTACTTC	CSTSREGSAKNIQYF
-	-	TRBJ1-5	TRBV4-2	TGTGCCAGCAGCCAAGATCGGGATCAGCCCCAGCATTTT	CASSQDRDQPQHF
-	once	TRBJ1-5	TRBV5-6	TGTGCCAGCAGCTTGGGGCCGACACAGCCCCAGCATTTT	CASSLGPTQPQHF
-	-	TRBJ2-7	TRBV12-3/TRBV12-4	TGTGCCAGCAGCTCCGGGACCCGGGCGTACTTC	CASSSGTRAYF
-	-	TRBJ1-2	TRBV5-4	TGTGCCAGCAGCTTGGATCCGGACCACTACACCTTC	CASSLDPDHYTF
-	few	TRBJ2-1	TRBV14	TGTGCCAGCAGCCAAGATCTCGGAGAGCCCGGCTACAATGAGCAGTTCTTC	CASSQDLGEPGYNEQFF
-	few	TRBJ2-5	TRBV3-1	TGTGCCAGCAGCCGGTGGACGGGGGACCAAGAGACCCAGTACTTC	CASSRWTGDQETQYF
-	many	TRBJ2-7	TRBV4-2	TGTGCCAGCAGCCAAGAGGGCAGCTACGAGCAGTACTTC	CASSQEGSYEQYF
TRBD2	once	TRBJ2-1	TRBV20-1	TGCAGTGCTTTACTCCACGGACTAGCGCTATACAATGAGCAGTTCTTC	CSALLHGLALYNEQFF
-	many	TRBJ2-6	TRBV29-1	TGCAGCGTTGCGGAAGCGGAAAACTCTGGGGCCAACGTCCTGACTTTC	CSVAEAENSGANVLTF
-	once	TRBJ1-2	TRBV10-3	TGTGCCGTCAGTGAGTCGATGGGCAGCGCCTCTTCTGGCTACACCTTC	CAVSESMGSASSGYTF
TRBD2	few	TRBJ2-7	TRBV29-1	TGCAGCGCTGAGGGCCAGCGGGGGTCTGACGAGCAGTACTTC	CSAEGQRGSDEQYF
-	-	TRBJ2-1	TRBV4-1	TGCGCCAGCAGCCAAGAGCGATCGGTTTCCTACAATGAGCAGTTCTTC	CASSQERSVSYNEQFF
-	few	TRBJ1-6	TRBV7-2	TGTGCCAGCAGCTTTTCAGGGGAGAACAATTCACCCCTCCACTTT	CASSFSGENNSPLHF
-	few	TRBJ2-7	TRBV6-5	TGTGCCAGCCACGGACAGTTTCCTCGCGAGCAGTACTTC	CASHGQFPREQYF
-	-	TRBJ2-1	TRBV7-2	TGTGCCAGCAGCAAAATTTGGGGCCATGAGCAGTTCTTC	CASSKIWGHEQFF
-	-	TRBJ2-2	TRBV7-2	TGTGCCAGCAGCTTACAGGGAACGAACACCGGGGAGCTGTTTTTT	CASSLQGTNTGELFF
-	-	TRBJ1-2	TRBV18	TGTGCCAGCTCACCCTACTCCGAAGGGTTGGCGACCGGTGGCTATGGCTACACCTTC	CASSPYSEGLATGGYGYTF
TRBD2	-	TRBJ2-5	TRBV11-2	TGTGCCAGCAGCTTAGAGCCCAGCGGGACTTGCGTGCAGTACTTC	CASSLEPSGTCVQYF
-	many	TRBJ1-2	TRBV29-1	TGCAGCGTTGCAGTTTATGCGGCTGACGAATATGGCTACACCTTC	CSVAVYAADEYGYTF
-	-	TRBJ1-2	TRBV6-5	TGTGCCAGTGGAGAGGGGAACTATGGCTACACCTTC	CASGEGNYGYTF
TRBD2	many	TRBJ2-3	TRBV18	TGTGCCAGCAGCCCTGGGACTAGCGTAAGCACAGATACGCAGTATTTT	CASSPGTSVSTDTQYF
-	once	TRBJ1-4	TRBV28	TGTGCCAGCAGTGTGGTTCGAAATGAAAAACTGTTTTTT	CASSVVRNEKLFF
-	few	TRBJ2-7	TRBV20-1	TGCAGTGCCCCTCTGGGGCGGGGAGCGACGTCCTACGAGCAGTACTTC	CSAPLGRGATSYEQYF
TRBD1	-	TRBJ1-2	TRBV20-1	TGCAGTGCTAGATTCCTTGGACAGGCGGGGGATGGCTACACCTTC	CSARFLGQAGDGYTF
TRBD2	many	TRBJ2-1	TRBV7-3	TGTGCCAGCAGCCAGGGACTACACTCCTACAATGAGCAGTTCTTC	CASSQGLHSYNEQFF
-	many	TRBJ2-3	TRBV11-2	TGTGCCAGCAGCCCCGGACCGAGCACAGATACGCAGTATTTT	CASSPGPSTDTQYF
-	-	TRBJ2-7	TRBV11-1	TGTGCCAGCAGCTTCGGGACACCCTCCTACGAGCAGTACTTC	CASSFGTPSYEQYF
-	-	TRBJ2-3	TRBV12-3/TRBV12-4	TGTGCCAGCAGCCCCCAAGGTGTGGGCACAGATACGCAGTATTTT	CASSPQGVGTDTQYF
TRBD1	-	TRBJ2-3	TRBV2	TGTGCCAGCAGCGGACAGGGATCGACAGCTACGCAGTATTTT	CASSGQGSTATQYF
-	-	TRBJ2-5	TRBV18	TGTGCCAGCTCACCAGGGGTCGGTGAGACCCAGTACTTC	CASSPGVGETQYF
-	-	TRBJ2-3	TRBV10-3	TGTGCCATCATGCCGGACTCCCCGGACACAGATACGCAGTATTTT	CAIMPDSPDTDTQYF
-	-	TRBJ2-5	TRBV6-5	TGTGCCAGCAGTTACGGGGGGACAGAAGAGACCCAGTACTTC	CASSYGGTEETQYF
TRBD1	-	TRBJ1-4	TRBV12-3/TRBV12-4	TGTGCCAGCAGCCCTAGGGGGCGGGGTGAAAAACTGTTTTTT	CASSPRGRGEKLFF
-	many	TRBJ2-7	TRBV6-2/TRBV6-3	TGTGCCAGCAGACACAGGCTCGAGCAGTACTTC	CASRHRLEQYF
-	-	TRBJ2-1	TRBV6-5	TGTGCCAGCATACAGACATCGGGGGTCCGCAATGAGCAGTTCTTC	CASIQTSGVRNEQFF
-	few	TRBJ1-1	TRBV27	TGTGCCAGCAGTCGATCGGGGCCGAACACTGAAGCTTTCTTT	CASSRSGPNTEAFF
-	-	TRBJ2-7	TRBV30	TGTGCCGGTAGCGGCTCCTACGAGCAGTACTTC	CAGSGSYEQYF
-	-	TRBJ2-5	TRBV7-3	TGTGCCAGCAGCTTAGGTGGGAGTCTTGAAGAGACCCAGTACTTC	CASSLGGSLEETQYF